The sequence of this T cell receptor beta chain was determined in a study of cytomegalovirus exposure and HLA in healthy donors. General study points: The study labeled approximately 150 TCR beta chains cytomegalovirus-associated. Analysis was carried out at a later point, and it linked a missense DCLRE1C variant to TCR beta V- and J-gene trimming. Highest at DRB1 and lowest at HLA-C, TCR association rates differed among HLA loci in a later analysis.

Though nominally healthy at sampling, donors likely had unrecorded immune exposures. About this clone: Its antigen is currently unknown.

This PCR relied on a set of 60 Vbeta primers and 13 Jbeta primers. The repertoire was sequenced with immunoSEQ multiplex PCR; TCRdb's copy has only in-frame clones and lacks some. The sample holds 180,000 or so clones; around 85% are singletons and the top ten take roughly 9.3%. Germline values: CDR1 SGHTA, CDR2 FQGTGA. Losses at the gene ends were 5 bases for V and 1 base for J; bases not matched to a gene: 5. CDR3 length equals 15 residues. What was sequenced was PBMCs. The chain links TRBV7-3 to TRBJ2-4; TRBD2 agrees at 7 bases. The receptor's source is a man aged 18 to 30 in good health and CMV-seropositive. CDR3 in DNA: TGTGCCAGCAGCCCGAGAGCGGGGGCCAAAAACATTCAGTACTTC. This translates into CASSPRAGAKNIQYF.